These T cell receptor beta chains were read from a single sample in a study of cytomegalovirus exposure and HLA in healthy donors. TCRdb's table, derived via immunoSEQ multiplex PCR, lists solely in-frame clones and lacks some. This sample has approximately 110,000 clones, with over 80% found just once. Sequencing was carried out using PBMCs. These receptors were obtained from a man younger than 30 in good health and CMV-seronegative. Each CDR3 is given with its conserved first and last residue. A D gene is named only where the DNA matches it firmly. For some rows the clone size is stated as once, few or many, or as a class when expanded; others skip it.

>TRBV6-5|TRBJ1-4|-|-
TGTGCCAGCAGTTATCGGGGAACTAATGAAAAACTGTTTTTT
CASSYRGTNEKLFF
>TRBV9|TRBJ2-1|TRBD2|-
TGTGCCAGCAGCGTAGTGGGGGGGGGAACTGAGCAGTTCTTC
CASSVVGGGTEQFF
>TRBV9|TRBJ2-3|TRBD2|-
TGTGCCAGCAGCCCTCCCTTAGCGGGAGGCCCAGATACGCAGTATTTT
CASSPPLAGGPDTQYF
>TRBV7-3|TRBJ2-2|TRBD2|-
TGTGCCAGCAGCTTCTCCCGGGAGGGAAACACCGGGGAGCTGTTTTTT
CASSFSREGNTGELFF
>TRBV5-4|TRBJ2-7|-|-
TGTGCCAGCAGCGGAGGAGGGTTAGGCTCCTACGAGCAGTACTTC
CASSGGGLGSYEQYF
>TRBV7-2|TRBJ2-7|TRBD2|-
TGTGCCAGCAGCGCGAGACTAGCGGGAGGACCCGAGCAGTACTTC
CASSARLAGGPEQYF
>TRBV5-4|TRBJ2-3|TRBD2|-
TGTGCCAGCAGCCTCCGGACTAGCGGGAGCACAGATACGCAGTATTTT
CASSLRTSGSTDTQYF
>TRBV6-1|TRBJ2-1|-|-
TGTGCCAGCCGGTACTCGGGAGAGCAGTTCTTC
CASRYSGEQFF
>TRBV25-1|TRBJ2-5|TRBD1|-
TGTGCCAGCAGTACACGACAGGGGCGGATGGAGACCCAGTACTTC
CASSTRQGRMETQYF
>TRBV28|TRBJ2-2|-|-
TGTGCCAGCAGTTTGAGCGGTTTCACCGGGGAGCTGTTTTTT
CASSLSGFTGELFF
>TRBV29-1|TRBJ1-1|-|-
TGCAGCGCTAAGAACACTGAAGCTTTCTTT
CSAKNTEAFF
>TRBV4-1|TRBJ2-5|-|-
TGCGCCAGCAGCCGGATACAGGGTTACGAGACCCAGTACTTC
CASSRIQGYETQYF
>TRBV5-8|TRBJ1-4|-|few
TGTGCCAGCAGCGCCCCCGGCTGGGGAGGTGAAAAACTGTTTTTT
CASSAPGWGGEKLFF
>TRBV9|TRBJ2-1|TRBD2|-
TGTGCCAGCAGCGTAGGAGTAATAGCGGGAGGTGCTGAGCAGTTCTTC
CASSVGVIAGGAEQFF
>TRBV9|TRBJ2-1|-|-
TGTGCCAGCAGCGTAGCGCGGCAGAGCTCCTACAATGAGCAGTTCTTC
CASSVARQSSYNEQFF
>TRBV6-5|TRBJ2-3|TRBD2|few
TGTGCCAGCAGCTTACTAGCGGGGGGCACAGATACGCAGTATTTT
CASSLLAGGTDTQYF
>TRBV27|TRBJ1-5|TRBD1|-
TGTGCCAGCAGTTTCCAAGCGGGCAGGGGGGATCAGCCCCAGCATTTT
CASSFQAGRGDQPQHF
>TRBV2|TRBJ1-5|TRBD1|-
TGTGCCAGCTCCGAAGGGGGGACAGGGCCTAATCAGCCCCAGCATTTT
CASSEGGTGPNQPQHF
>TRBV28|TRBJ2-3|-|once
TGTGCCAGCAGTTTACGAGGACAGAGCACAGATACGCAGTATTTT
CASSLRGQSTDTQYF
>TRBV28|TRBJ2-5|-|once
TGTGCCAGCAGTTTGATTTCAGCGATCCAAGAGACCCAGTACTTC
CASSLISAIQETQYF
>TRBV7-2|TRBJ2-7|-|-
TGTGCCAGCGTCTCCGCGTACGAGCAGTACTTC
CASVSAYEQYF
>TRBV28|TRBJ1-2|-|-
TGTGCCAGCAGTGCCCGGGACTCTCGGGTGTATGGCTACACCTTC
CASSARDSRVYGYTF
>TRBV7-9|TRBJ1-1|-|-
TGTGCCAGCAGCTTAAGTGCAGGGTCGATCTCTGAAGCTTTCTTT
CASSLSAGSISEAFF
>TRBV5-1|TRBJ2-6|TRBD2|many
TGCGCCAGCAGCCCACGACTAGCGGGAACGCCCGGGGCCAACGTCCTGACTTTC
CASSPRLAGTPGANVLTF
>TRBV5-1|TRBJ2-1|TRBD1|few
TGCGCCAGCAGCACGGGACAGGGGAGCTCCTACAATGAGCAGTTCTTC
CASSTGQGSSYNEQFF
>TRBV7-9|TRBJ2-7|-|-
TGTTCCAGCAGCTACCAGAACTTAGAGGACGAGCAGTACTTC
CSSSYQNLEDEQYF
>TRBV7-3|TRBJ1-2|-|-
TGTGCCAGCAGCTTAGGGGGCAGCTACTATGGCTACACCTTC
CASSLGGSYYGYTF
>TRBV5-4|TRBJ2-7|TRBD2|-
TGTGCCAGTGGCGCTAGCGGGAGTTCCTACGAGCAGTACTTC
CASGASGSSYEQYF
>TRBV29-1|TRBJ2-1|TRBD1|-
TGCAGCGTTCGAAGACAGGGGTCGAGCTACAATGAGCAGTTCTTC
CSVRRQGSSYNEQFF
>TRBV18|TRBJ1-2|-|-
TGTGCCAGCTCACCACCCCAGTACACCTTC
CASSPPQYTF
>TRBV18|TRBJ1-1|TRBD1|-
TGTGCCAGCTCCCCGGGAGACAGGGGAAGATCAGAAGCTTTCTTT
CASSPGDRGRSEAFF
>TRBV6-5|TRBJ1-2|TRBD1|-
TGTGCCAGCAGTTACTCGCAGACAGGGCGGTACGGCTACACCTTC
CASSYSQTGRYGYTF
>TRBV27|TRBJ1-5|-|-
TGTGCCAGCAGTTTCGCGGGGGGCAAGAGCAATCAGCCCCAGCATTTT
CASSFAGGKSNQPQHF